This T cell receptor beta chain was sequenced in a study of control samples from healthy donors and cancer patients. The germline gives CDR1 LGHDT, CDR2 YNNKEL (reference sequence). Between the trimmed V and J ends, which lost 4 bases and 0 bases, there was a span of 10 bases. The CDR3 runs 15 residues. Assay used: immunoSEQ multiplex PCR; TCRdb lists only in-frame clones, some missing. This table holds under 65,000 clones, approximately 90% found once. This receptor was identified in a woman in her forties or fifties with colorectal cancer. The genes are TRBV3-1 (or the pseudogene TRBV3-2) and TRBJ1-5, with D uncertain. Sequenced sample: PBMCs. CDR3 sequence: CASSLRVGSNQPQHF. CDR3 nucleotide sequence: TGTGCCAGCAGCCTTCGGGTGGGTAGCAATCAGCCCCAGCATTTT.